Below are 26 T cell receptor beta chains sequenced from a single sample in a study of blood T cell repertoires in COVID-19. Assay used: immunoSEQ multiplex PCR; TCRdb lists only in-frame clones, some missing. In the table there are 250,000 to 350,000 clones, about nine tenths of which are singletons. The sample comprised peripheral blood. The receptors were sampled from a woman aged 50 to 60 who had recovered from COVID-19.

The V gene is TRBV9, the J gene TRBJ1-4; D uncertain. The CDR3 runs to 13 residues. The V gene's germline CDR1 is SGDLS and CDR2 YYNGEE. Deletions cut 0 bases from V and 3 bases from J, with 3 bases between. The CDR3 reads CASSVDSNEKLFF. The CDR3 region has the DNA TGTGCCAGCAGCGTAGACTCTAATGAAAAACTGTTTTTT.

This chain's CDR3 is CASSLSTGTGNQPQHF. DNA of the CDR3: TGTGCCAGCAGTCTATCTACTGGGACAGGCAATCAGCCCCAGCATTTT. V is TRBV7-8 and J is TRBJ1-5; 7 bases line up with TRBD1. The CDR3 runs 16 residues. CDR1 is SGHVS, CDR2 FQNEAQ, per germline. Trimming at V came to 6 bases and at J to 2 bases, leaving 10 bases not matched to a gene. Supplemented by reference TRBV7-8 and TRBJ1-5, the full variable domain reads GAGVSQSPRYKVAKRGQDVALRCDPISGHVSLFWYQQALGQGPEFLTYFQNEAQLDKSGLPSDRFFAERPEGSVSTLKIQRTQQEDSAVYLCASSLSTGTGNQPQHFGDGTRLSIL.

The chain employs TRBV27 and TRBJ2-7; tentative D call: TRBD2 (5 bases). With 7 bases removed from V and 0 bases from J, the gap between germline ends came to 16 bases. This CDR3 region has 15 residues. CDR1 and CDR2 (germline): MNHEY, SMNVEV (reference sequence). The CDR3: CASKAWRRDSYEQYF. The DNA of the CDR3 is TGTGCCAGCAAGGCGTGGCGTCGGGACTCCTACGAGCAGTACTTC.

Details on this clone: The junction departs from germline at one end; a sequencing error may be responsible. Different DNA sequences within this sample yield the same CDR3. This chain joins TRBV29-1 and TRBJ2-5; 11 bases map to TRBD2. The germline V gene has CDR1 SQVTM and CDR2 ANQGSEA. The CDR3 runs to 14 residues. The CDR3 loop is CSVDGTSGQETQYF. The CDR3 coding sequence is TGTAGCGTTGATGGGACTAGCGGCCAAGAGACCCAGTACTTC.

This chain links TRBV4-3 with TRBJ2-1; 9 nucleotides align to TRBD2. The CDR3 runs to 17 residues. With 2 bases clipped from V and 4 bases from J, the junction kept 9 bases outside the gene matches. Germline CDR1 is LGHNA and CDR2 is YSLEER. DNA of the CDR3: TGCGCCAGCAGCCAACCGATAGCGGGGGAGGGATACAATGAGCAGTTCTTC. Translation gives CASSQPIAGEGYNEQFF.

V is TRBV7-2 and J is TRBJ1-6; unclear D gene. Trimming removed 5 bases at V and 0 bases at J, with 5 bases between. This CDR3 spans 14 amino acids. From germline, CDR1 is SGHTA and CDR2 FQGNSA. Written as DNA, the CDR3 is TGTGCCAGCAGCCTGAGCTCCTATAATTCACCCCTCCACTTT. Translated, it gives CASSLSSYNSPLHF.

The chain joins TRBV7-3 to TRBJ1-1; D is perhaps TRBD1 (5 bases). V lost 4 bases and J 3 bases, leaving 18 bases between the germline ends. The CDR3 spans 16 residues. The germline V gene has CDR1 SGHTA and CDR2 FQGTGA. The CDR3 protein is CASSSGAGVGDTEAFF. Here the CDR3 DNA reads TGTGCCAGCAGCTCCGGGGCGGGGGTAGGGGACACTGAAGCTTTCTTT. Full variable domain (rest looked up from reference TRBV7-3 and TRBJ1-1): GAGVSQTPSNKVTEKGKYVELRCDPISGHTALYWYRQSLGQGPEFLIYFQGTGAADDSGLPNDRFFAVRPEGSVSTLKIQRTERGDSAVYLCASSSGAGVGDTEAFFGQGTRLTVV.

This rearrangement joins TRBV9 to TRBJ1-1; D is uncertain. This CDR3 has 15 amino acids. The V end was cut by 0 bases, the J end by 2 bases, with 11 bases between. Germline loops: CDR1 SGDLS, CDR2 YYNGEE. CDR3 residues: CASSVGNSGNTEAFF. The CDR3 nucleotides read TGTGCCAGCAGCGTAGGAAACTCGGGAAACACTGAAGCTTTCTTT.

The CDR3 DNA is TGTGCCTGGAGTGTGGGCGGGGGGAGAACTAATGAAAAACTGTTTTTT. Residues: CAWSVGGGRTNEKLFF. This chain joins TRBV30 and TRBJ1-4; D possibly corresponds to TRBD1 (5 bases). Germline loops: CDR1 GTSNPN, CDR2 SVGIG (reference sequence). Trimming removed 0 bases from V and 1 base from J, with 12 bases in between. The CDR3 is made up of 16 amino acids.

This clone was counted a few times. The V gene is TRBV9, the J gene TRBJ1-5; D gene ambiguous. The CDR3 loop spans 13 amino acids. In germline, CDR1 is SGDLS, CDR2 YYNGEE. V dropped 4 bases and J dropped 2 bases, with 7 bases sitting between them. The CDR3 DNA reads TGTGCCAGCAGCCGAAGCGGCAATCAGCCCCAGCATTTT. This translates into CASSRSGNQPQHF.

This CDR3 reads CASSQGPTSLGDTQYF. In DNA, the CDR3 is TGTGCCAGCAGCCAAGGTCCGACTTCGCTGGGAGATACGCAGTATTTT. The chain carries TRBV3-1 (or the pseudogene TRBV3-2) and TRBJ2-3; no clear D gene. Germline V gene lookup returns CDR1 LGHDT and CDR2 YNNKEL (reference sequence). Trimming pared 1 base from V and 5 bases from J, leaving 16 bases between. The length of the CDR3 is 16 residues.

The rearrangement uses TRBV6-5 and TRBJ1-1; no reliable D call. Germline CDR1 is MNHEY and CDR2 is SVGAGI. The CDR3 spans 11 residues. The V and J ends lost 5 bases and 3 bases respectively, with 4 bases between them. The CDR3 loop reads CASSRYTEAFF. The CDR3 nucleotides are TGTGCCAGCAGTCGTTACACTGAAGCTTTCTTT.

V gene TRBV19 combines with J gene TRBJ1-1; no reliable D call. Germline V gene lookup returns CDR1 LNHDA and CDR2 SQIVND (reference sequence). The CDR3 loop spans 13 amino acids. V dropped 5 bases and J dropped 1 base, with 8 bases sitting between them. Here the CDR3 reads CASSLWRNTEAFF. The CDR3 DNA follows: TGTGCCAGTAGTCTTTGGAGGAACACTGAAGCTTTCTTT.

V and J are TRBV6-6 and TRBJ2-1; D is perhaps TRBD1 (6 bases). Germline CDR1 MNHNY, CDR2 SVGAGI (reference sequence). This CDR3 has 14 amino acids. Trimming cost V 6 bases and J 0 bases, with 9 bases left between them. The CDR3 protein is CASRRTDSYNEQFF. The CDR3 nucleotides read TGTGCCAGCAGGAGGACAGACTCCTACAATGAGCAGTTCTTC.

The rearrangement links TRBV20-1 to TRBJ2-4; TRBD2 matches at 10 bases. From germline, CDR1 is DFQATT and CDR2 SNEGSKA (reference sequence). This CDR3 region has 17 residues. The trim removed 3 bases at V and 0 bases at J, leaving 8 bases unmatched. CDR3 sequence: CSASWLAGELAKNIQYF. The CDR3 DNA reads as TGCAGTGCTAGTTGGCTAGCGGGGGAGCTAGCCAAAAACATTCAGTACTTC.

This clone came up a few times. The gene calls are TRBV11-2 and TRBJ2-3, with a tentative D call TRBD1 (5 bases). The germline V and J ends were trimmed by 1 base and 10 bases, with 12 bases remaining between them. From germline, CDR1 is SGHAT and CDR2 FQNNGV. This CDR3 region has 13 residues. The CDR3 DNA follows: TGTGCCAGCAGCTTAGTATCCAGGGCCCCGCAGTATTTT. This gives the protein CASSLVSRAPQYF.

The chain uses TRBV29-1 and TRBJ2-3; 10 bases are shared with TRBD1. The germline V gene has CDR1 SQVTM and CDR2 ANQGSEA. V trimming: 7 bases; J trimming: 2 bases; junction bases outside the gene matches: 9. The CDR3 is made up of 15 amino acids. CDR3 sequence reads: CSAKTGTGVTDTQYF. The CDR3 coding sequence is TGCAGCGCTAAGACCGGGACAGGGGTCACAGATACGCAGTATTTT.

The chain uses TRBV3-1 (or the pseudogene TRBV3-2) and TRBJ2-1; 12 bases match TRBD2. The V gene end was trimmed by 3 bases and the J gene end by 4 bases; junction bases not matched to a gene: 7. In germline, CDR1 is LGHDT, CDR2 YNNKEL (reference sequence). This CDR3 region has 17 residues. The CDR3 spells CASSHPLAGGPYNEQFF. In nucleotides, the CDR3 is TGTGCCAGCAGCCACCCCCTAGCGGGAGGGCCGTACAATGAGCAGTTCTTC.

The chain combines TRBV5-4 with TRBJ2-3; TRBD2 aligns across 14 bases. V lost 3 bases and J lost 2; bases outside the gene matches: 2. The CDR3 covers 16 residues. Per the germline V gene, CDR1 is SGHNT and CDR2 is YYREEE (reference sequence). The CDR3 protein is CASSSGLAGVTDTQYF. The DNA for the CDR3 is TGTGCCAGCAGCTCGGGACTAGCGGGGGTCACAGATACGCAGTATTTT.

The gene calls are TRBV20-1 and TRBJ1-2; D ambiguous. Looked up from germline, CDR1 is DFQATT and CDR2 is SNEGSKA (reference sequence). The CDR3 consists of 11 residues. V lost 3 bases, J lost 9 bases, and 11 bases lay in between. The chain's CDR3 is CSASVPRSYTF. The CDR3 DNA reads as TGCAGTGCTAGTGTCCCGCGGAGCTACACCTTC.

This clone came up a few times. The chain uses TRBV6-5 and TRBJ2-5, with D possibly matching TRBD2 (6 bases). Trimming took off 6 bases at V and 5 bases at J, with 19 bases between the two ends. Germline values: CDR1 MNHEY, CDR2 SVGAGI. This CDR3 has 15 amino acids. This CDR3 reads CASSVEAGPWETQYF. CDR3 coding DNA: TGTGCCAGCAGCGTGGAGGCGGGGCCCTGGGAGACCCAGTACTTC.

The V call is TRBV4-1, the J call TRBJ2-1; 14 nucleotides align to TRBD2. CDR3 length: 20 residues. V trimming: 3 bases; J trimming: 2 bases; junction bases outside the gene matches: 12. Germline CDR1 and CDR2: MGHRA and YSYEKL. CDR3 sequence (DNA): TGCGCCAGCAGCCAGCTAGTCCCCGGGACTAGCGGGGGACCCTACAATGAGCAGTTCTTC. Its protein product is CASSQLVPGTSGGPYNEQFF.

The chain has TRBV7-2 and TRBJ2-1, with TRBD2 matching 12 bases. Germline-derived CDR1 and CDR2 are SGHTA and FQGNSA. Trimming removed 5 bases from V and 0 bases from J; junction bases left unmatched: 5. The CDR3 spans 17 residues. CDR3 sequence reads: CASSLGLAGSSYNEQFF. CDR3 coding DNA: TGTGCCAGCAGCCTCGGACTAGCGGGGAGCTCCTACAATGAGCAGTTCTTC.

The V gene is TRBV5-1, the J gene TRBJ2-5; D not certain. The germline V gene has CDR1 SGHRS and CDR2 YFSETQ. The V end was cut by 1 base, the J end by 4 bases, with 8 bases between. CDR3 length equals 13 residues. DNA for the CDR3: TGCGCCAGCAGCTTGCTTAGCAGAGAGACCCAGTACTTC. Encoded protein: CASSLLSRETQYF.

Here the CDR3 reads CASSAAAWSGAVGELFF. The CDR3 nucleotides read TGTGCCAGCAGCGCCGCAGCCTGGAGCGGGGCTGTCGGGGAGCTGTTTTTT. The V and J genes are TRBV7-2 and TRBJ2-2; 7 bases map to TRBD2. Trimming took 5 bases from V and 7 from J; bases not matched to a gene: 16. The CDR3 is made up of 17 amino acids. Germline V gene data show CDR1 as SGHTA and CDR2 as FQGNSA.

This chain uses TRBV10-3 with TRBJ2-7; 13 nucleotides align to TRBD2. V gave up 6 bases and J gave up 5 bases; unmatched junction bases: 16. From germline, CDR1 is ENHRY and CDR2 SYGVKD. This CDR3 is 18 amino acids long. The CDR3 DNA follows: TGTGCCATCAGCCGCGGGACTAGCGGGACAAATTCTCGAGACGAGCAGTACTTC. It encodes CAISRGTSGTNSRDEQYF.